This T cell receptor (beta chain) was sequenced during a study of T cells in Graves' hyperthyroidism and ophthalmopathy. Trimming cost V 3 bases and J 3 bases, with 9 bases left between them. The CDR3 contains 14 residues. Germline CDR1 is MRHNA and CDR2 is SNTAGT. TCR beta CDR3 region amplification was performed from RNA transcripts. HTBI primers were used for first-round RT-PCR of the TCR CDR3. MiXCR, applied by TCRdb to the multiplex PCR reads, yields one record per CDR3 protein. The sample yields 300,000 to 450,000 distinct CDR3 sequences, approximately 18% seen once. Clinical symptoms, serum thyroxine and TRAb, thyroid ultrasound and orbital computed tomography were used for the diagnoses. This clonotype occurred a few times.

V and J are TRBV6-4 and TRBJ1-5; D is uncertain. Sequencing used blood. The origin of this receptor is a man aged 18 to 30 with Graves' ophthalmopathy. The CDR3 DNA is TGTGCCAGCAGTGATCGGCCGCCCAATCAGCCCCAGCATTTT. Protein: CASSDRPPNQPQHF.